This TCR beta chain stems from a study of CD8 T cells in ankylosing spondylitis. This CDR3 contains 17 residues. V trimming: 1 base; J trimming: 3 bases; junction bases outside the gene matches: 4. Study-level points and caveats: The study looked at matched synovial fluid samples from ankylosing spondylitis patients. Disease-linked clones were reported to be significantly enriched there.

A quantitative 5'-RACE method, one with molecular barcodes, was used to make TCR beta libraries. MiXCR, run by TCRdb on the 5' RACE reads, gives a single entry per CDR3 protein. The sample holds about 27,000 distinct CDR3 sequences, roughly 7.3% seen once. A word on this clonotype: Its cognate antigen is unknown.

The chain links TRBV12-3 or TRBV12-4 to TRBJ2-2; TRBD2 aligns across 11 bases. The sample was blood. The TCR sequence derives from a male donor with ankylosing spondylitis or in good health (not recorded which). DNA of the CDR3: TGTGCCAGCAGTTTAGTAGTTAGCGGGGGGGACACCGGGGAGCTGTTTTTT. Protein product: CASSLVVSGGDTGELFF.